The rows below give T cell receptor beta chains drawn from one sample of a study of T cell responses to AZD1222 COVID-19 vaccine. Method: immunoSEQ multiplex PCR; TCRdb's copy keeps in-frame clones and lacks some. The data show some 130,000 clones, with around 87% seen just once and over 1.2% held by the top ten. The specimen was peripheral blood, collected on day 0 of AZD1222 vaccination. Receptors originate from an adult in good health. Both conserved end residues are part of each CDR3. A D gene is named only where the DNA matches it firmly. Clone size is not always given. Where it is, it says once, few, many or a class for expanded clones.

>TRBJ1-5|.|TRBV5-6|.
CASSPRYRGSNQPQHF
TGTGCCAGCAGCCCGCGATACAGAGGGAGCAATCAGCCCCAGCATTTT
>TRBJ1-2|TRBD1|TRBV28|.
CASRPPGTGGINGGYTF
TGTGCCAGCAGACCTCCCGGGACAGGGGGTATAAATGGTGGCTACACCTTC
>TRBJ1-5|.|TRBV24-1|.
CATSDSRVSNQPQHF
TGTGCCACCAGTGATTCCAGGGTTAGCAATCAGCCCCAGCATTTT
>TRBJ1-6|.|TRBV27|.
CASSLIIRENGFASPLHF
TGTGCCAGCAGTTTAATTATTAGGGAAAACGGGTTTGCTTCACCCCTCCACTTT
>TRBJ2-5|.|TRBV9|.
CASSEDGLQETQYF
TGTGCCAGCAGCGAGGACGGGCTCCAAGAGACCCAGTACTTC
>TRBJ2-1|.|TRBV6-5|.
CASSPPGWGNEQFF
TGTGCCAGCAGTCCCCCGGGGTGGGGCAATGAGCAGTTCTTC
>TRBJ2-7|.|TRBV5-1|.
CASSLARLPTNYEQYF
TGCGCCAGCAGCTTGGCCCGATTGCCTACAAACTACGAGCAGTACTTT
>TRBJ1-6|.|TRBV3-1/TRBV3-2|.
CASSQPLLQGIDYNSPLHF
TGTGCCAGCAGCCAACCCCTATTACAGGGCATAGATTATAATTCACCCCTCCACTTT
>TRBJ1-5|.|TRBV5-5|.
CASSWAPRTSNQPQHF
TGTGCCAGCAGCTGGGCCCCCCGGACAAGCAATCAGCCCCAGCATTTT
>TRBJ2-1|TRBD2|TRBV6-5|.
CASTGLAGPNNEQFF
TGTGCCAGCACCGGGCTAGCGGGGCCCAACAATGAGCAGTTCTTC
>TRBJ1-2|.|TRBV23-1|.
CASSQWPDYGYTF
TGCGCCAGCAGTCAATGGCCCGACTATGGCTACACCTTC
>TRBJ1-2|.|TRBV19|.
CASSRRDGTNYGYTF
TGTGCCAGTAGCCGGCGGGACGGAACTAACTATGGCTACACCTTC
>TRBJ1-4|.|TRBV4-2|.
CASSPTDNEKLFF
TGTGCCAGCAGCCCTACTGATAATGAAAAACTGTTTTTT
>TRBJ1-5|.|TRBV28|few
CASSLDSPYSNQPQHF
TGTGCCAGCAGCTTAGACAGCCCCTATAGCAATCAGCCCCAGCATTTT
>TRBJ2-7|TRBD1|TRBV28|.
CASSPGTANSYEQYF
TGTGCCAGCAGTCCCGGGACAGCTAATTCCTACGAGCAGTACTTC
>TRBJ1-2|TRBD1|TRBV5-4|.
CASSSPGQASSFWTNYGYTF
TGTGCCAGCAGCTCTCCGGGACAGGCTTCCAGTTTTTGGACAAACTATGGCTACACCTTC
>TRBJ1-4|TRBD1|TRBV6-5|.
CASSFQAGTGAEKLFF
TGTGCCAGCAGTTTCCAAGCCGGGACAGGGGCTGAAAAACTGTTTTTT
>TRBJ1-2|.|TRBV28|once
CASSIPRGLNYGYTF
TGTGCCAGCAGTATCCCCCGGGGACTGAACTATGGCTACACCTTC
>TRBJ2-7|.|TRBV30|once
CAWVLGGDNSYEQYF
TGTGCCTGGGTCTTGGGGGGAGACAACTCCTACGAGCAGTACTTC
>TRBJ1-2|TRBD1|TRBV30|.
CAWTKTGWDYGYTF
TGTGCCTGGACTAAGACAGGGTGGGACTATGGCTACACCTTC
>TRBJ1-2|.|TRBV7-9|.
CASSLEVANYGYTF
TGTGCCAGCAGCTTAGAAGTCGCAAACTATGGCTACACCTTC
>TRBJ1-5|TRBD1|TRBV18|.
CASSVRQGDQPQHF
TGTGCCAGCTCGGTCCGACAGGGGGATCAGCCCCAGCATTTT